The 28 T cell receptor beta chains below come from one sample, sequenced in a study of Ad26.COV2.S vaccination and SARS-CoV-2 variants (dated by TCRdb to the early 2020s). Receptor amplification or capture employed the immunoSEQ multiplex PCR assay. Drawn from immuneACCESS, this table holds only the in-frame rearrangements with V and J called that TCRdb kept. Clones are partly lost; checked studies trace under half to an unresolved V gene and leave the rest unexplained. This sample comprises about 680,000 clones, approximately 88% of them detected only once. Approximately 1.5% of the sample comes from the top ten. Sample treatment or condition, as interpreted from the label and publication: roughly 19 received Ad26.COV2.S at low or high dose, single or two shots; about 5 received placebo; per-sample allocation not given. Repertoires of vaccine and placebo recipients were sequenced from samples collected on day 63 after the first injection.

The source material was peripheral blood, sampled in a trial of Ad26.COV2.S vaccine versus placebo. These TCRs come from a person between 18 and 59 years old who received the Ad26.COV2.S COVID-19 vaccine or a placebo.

The CDR3 loop reads CASTRDGSLQPQHF. The DNA for the CDR3 is TGTGCCAGCACCCGGGACGGGTCCCTTCAGCCCCAGCATTTT. The gene calls are TRBV2 and TRBJ1-5, with D possibly matching TRBD1 (5 bases). This CDR3 spans 14 amino acids. V was pared by 7 bases and J by 6 bases, with 16 bases between. Germline CDR1 is SNHLY and CDR2 is FYNNEI.

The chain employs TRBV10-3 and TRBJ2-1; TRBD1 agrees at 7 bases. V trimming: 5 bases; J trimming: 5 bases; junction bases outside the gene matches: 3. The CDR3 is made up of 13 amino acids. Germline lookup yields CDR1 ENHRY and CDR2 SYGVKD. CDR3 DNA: TGTGCCATCAGTTCGACAGGGAACAATGAGCAGTTCTTC. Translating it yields CAISSTGNNEQFF.

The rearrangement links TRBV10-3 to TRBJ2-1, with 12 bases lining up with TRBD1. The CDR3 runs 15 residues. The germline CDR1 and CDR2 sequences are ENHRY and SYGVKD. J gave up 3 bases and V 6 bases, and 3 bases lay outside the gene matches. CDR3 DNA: TGTGCCATCAGGGGACAGGGGGCGGACTACAATGAGCAGTTCTTC. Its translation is CAIRGQGADYNEQFF.

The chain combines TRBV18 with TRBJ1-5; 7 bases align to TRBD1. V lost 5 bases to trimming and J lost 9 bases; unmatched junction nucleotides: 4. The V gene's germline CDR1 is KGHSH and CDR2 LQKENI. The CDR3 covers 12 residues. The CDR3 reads CASSSQGPPQHF. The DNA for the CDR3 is TGTGCCAGCTCATCACAGGGGCCGCCCCAGCATTTT. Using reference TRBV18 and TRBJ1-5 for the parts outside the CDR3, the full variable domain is NAGVMQNPRHLVRRRGQEARLRCSPMKGHSHVYWYRQLPEEGLKFMVYLQKENIIDESGMPKERFSAEFPKEGPSILRIQQVVRGDSAAYFCASSSQGPPQHFGDGTRLSIL.

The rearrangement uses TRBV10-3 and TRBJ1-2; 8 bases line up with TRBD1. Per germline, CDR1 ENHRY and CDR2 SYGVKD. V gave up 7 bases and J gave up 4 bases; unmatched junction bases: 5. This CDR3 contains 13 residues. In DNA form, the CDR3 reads TGTGCCATCAATGGACAGGGCATCTATGGCTACACCTTC. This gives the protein CAINGQGIYGYTF.

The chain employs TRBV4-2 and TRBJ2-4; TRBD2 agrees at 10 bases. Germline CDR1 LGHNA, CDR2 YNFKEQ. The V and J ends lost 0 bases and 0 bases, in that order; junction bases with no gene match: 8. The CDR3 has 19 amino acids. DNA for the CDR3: TGTGCCAGCAGCCAAGAAGGTAGCGGGGGGCTACTAGCCAAAAACATTCAGTACTTC. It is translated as CASSQEGSGGLLAKNIQYF.

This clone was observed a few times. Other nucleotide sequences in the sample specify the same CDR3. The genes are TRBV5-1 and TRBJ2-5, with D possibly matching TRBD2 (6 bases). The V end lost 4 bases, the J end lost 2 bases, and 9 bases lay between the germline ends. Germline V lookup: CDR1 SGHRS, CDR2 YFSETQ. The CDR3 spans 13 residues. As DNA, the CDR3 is TGCGCCAGCAGCCCCCGGGGGCAAGAGACCCAGTACTTC. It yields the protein CASSPRGQETQYF. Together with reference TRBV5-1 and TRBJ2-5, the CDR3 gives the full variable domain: KAGVTQTPRYLIKTRGQQVTLSCSPISGHRSVSWYQQTPGQGLQFLFEYFSETQRNKGNFPGRFSGRQFSNSRSEMNVSTLELGDSALYLCASSPRGQETQYFGPGTRLLVL.

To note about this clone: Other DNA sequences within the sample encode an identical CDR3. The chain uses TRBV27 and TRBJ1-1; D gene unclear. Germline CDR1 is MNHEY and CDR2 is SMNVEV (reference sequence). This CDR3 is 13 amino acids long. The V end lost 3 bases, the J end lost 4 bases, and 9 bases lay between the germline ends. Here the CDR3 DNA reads TGTGCCAGCAGTTTTCCCGGAGGCACTGAAGCTTTCTTT. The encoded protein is CASSFPGGTEAFF.

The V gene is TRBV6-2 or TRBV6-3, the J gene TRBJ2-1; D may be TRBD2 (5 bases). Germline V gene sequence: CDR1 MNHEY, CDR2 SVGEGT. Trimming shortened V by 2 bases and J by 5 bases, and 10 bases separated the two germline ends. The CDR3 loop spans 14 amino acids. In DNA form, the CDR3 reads TGTGCCAGCAGTTACCTGGCGGAGGACAATGAGCAGTTCTTC. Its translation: CASSYLAEDNEQFF.

The CDR3, as DNA: TGTGCCAGTAGTTTAATGCTAGCGGGGGCCCAGCAGTTCTTC. Protein sequence: CASSLMLAGAQQFF. The V call is TRBV19, the J call TRBJ2-1; 10 nucleotides match TRBD2. The ends lost 5 bases at V and 11 bases at J; junction bases unmatched: 9. This CDR3 spans 14 amino acids. CDR1 and CDR2 (germline): LNHDA, SQIVND (reference sequence). The full variable domain, its missing parts supplied by reference TRBV19 and TRBJ2-1, is DGGITQSPKYLFRKEGQNVTLSCEQNLNHDAMYWYRQDPGQGLRLIYYSQIVNDFQKGDIAEGYSVSREKKESFPLTVTSAQKNPTAFYLCASSLMLAGAQQFFGPGTRLTVL.

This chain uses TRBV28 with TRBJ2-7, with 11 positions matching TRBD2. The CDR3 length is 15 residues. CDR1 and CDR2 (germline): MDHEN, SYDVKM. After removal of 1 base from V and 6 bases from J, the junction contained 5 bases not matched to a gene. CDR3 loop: CASSLFASGRLEQYF. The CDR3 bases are TGTGCCAGCAGTTTATTTGCTAGCGGGAGGCTCGAGCAGTACTTC.

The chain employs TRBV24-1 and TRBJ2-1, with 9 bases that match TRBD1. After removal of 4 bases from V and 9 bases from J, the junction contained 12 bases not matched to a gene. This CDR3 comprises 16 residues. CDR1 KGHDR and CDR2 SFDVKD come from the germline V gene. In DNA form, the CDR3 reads TGTGCCACCAGTGACTGGGGACAGGGAGGGATTGGTGAGCAGTTCTTC. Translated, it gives CATSDWGQGGIGEQFF.

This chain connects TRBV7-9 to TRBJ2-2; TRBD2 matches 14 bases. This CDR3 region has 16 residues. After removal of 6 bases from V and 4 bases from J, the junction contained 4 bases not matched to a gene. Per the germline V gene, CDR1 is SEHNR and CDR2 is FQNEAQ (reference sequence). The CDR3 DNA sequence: TGTGCCAGCAGTCGGACTAGCGGGGGGTTCACCGGGGAGCTGTTTTTT. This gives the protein CASSRTSGGFTGELFF.

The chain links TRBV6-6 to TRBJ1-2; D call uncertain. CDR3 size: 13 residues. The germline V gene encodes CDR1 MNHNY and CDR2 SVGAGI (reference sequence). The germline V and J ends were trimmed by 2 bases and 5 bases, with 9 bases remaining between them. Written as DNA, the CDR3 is TGTGCCAGCAGTTACGAGACACGGTATGGCTACACCTTC. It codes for CASSYETRYGYTF.

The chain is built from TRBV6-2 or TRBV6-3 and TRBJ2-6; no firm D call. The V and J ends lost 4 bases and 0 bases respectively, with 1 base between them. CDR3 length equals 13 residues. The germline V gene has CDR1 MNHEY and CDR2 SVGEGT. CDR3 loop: CASSFSGANVLTF. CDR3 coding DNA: TGTGCCAGCAGTTTCTCTGGGGCCAACGTCCTGACTTTC.

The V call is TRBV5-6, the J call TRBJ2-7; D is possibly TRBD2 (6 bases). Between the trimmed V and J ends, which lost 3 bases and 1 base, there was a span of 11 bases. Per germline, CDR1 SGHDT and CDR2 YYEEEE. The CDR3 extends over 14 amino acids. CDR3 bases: TGTGCCAGCAGCTCCTCCGGGACTTCCTACGAGCAGTACTTC. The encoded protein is CASSSSGTSYEQYF. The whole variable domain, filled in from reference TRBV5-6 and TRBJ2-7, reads DAGVTQSPTHLIKTRGQQVTLRCSPKSGHDTVSWYQQALGQGPQFIFQYYEEEERQRGNFPDRFSGHQFPNYSSELNVNALLLGDSALYLCASSSSGTSYEQYFGPGTRLTVT.

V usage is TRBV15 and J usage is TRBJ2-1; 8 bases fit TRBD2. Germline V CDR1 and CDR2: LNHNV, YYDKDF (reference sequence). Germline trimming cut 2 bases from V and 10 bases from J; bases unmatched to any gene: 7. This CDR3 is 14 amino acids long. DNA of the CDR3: TGTGCCACCAGCAGAAAGACGGGAGGGGTCGAGCAGTTCTTC. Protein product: CATSRKTGGVEQFF.

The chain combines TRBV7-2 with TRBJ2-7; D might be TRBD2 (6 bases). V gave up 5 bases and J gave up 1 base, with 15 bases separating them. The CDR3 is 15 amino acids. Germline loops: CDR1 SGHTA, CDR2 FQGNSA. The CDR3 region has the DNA TGTGCCAGCAGCCGCTCCGGGACTCTATCCTACGAGCAGTACTTC. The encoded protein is CASSRSGTLSYEQYF. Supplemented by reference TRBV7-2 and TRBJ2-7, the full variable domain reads GAGVSQSPSNKVTEKGKDVELRCDPISGHTALYWYRQSLGQGLEFLIYFQGNSAPDKSGLPSDRFSAERTGGSVSTLTIQRTQQEDSAVYLCASSRSGTLSYEQYFGPGTRLTVT.

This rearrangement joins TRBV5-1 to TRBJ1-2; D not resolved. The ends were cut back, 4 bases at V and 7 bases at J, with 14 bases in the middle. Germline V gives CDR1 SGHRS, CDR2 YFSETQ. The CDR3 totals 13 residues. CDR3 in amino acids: CASSALNPGGYTF. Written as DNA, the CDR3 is TGCGCCAGCAGCGCCCTAAATCCCGGTGGCTACACCTTC.

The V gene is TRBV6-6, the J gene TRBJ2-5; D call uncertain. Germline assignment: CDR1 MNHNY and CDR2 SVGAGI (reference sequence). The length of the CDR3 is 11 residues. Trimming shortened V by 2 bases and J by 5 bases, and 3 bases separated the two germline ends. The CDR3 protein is CASSYVETQYF. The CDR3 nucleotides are TGTGCCAGCAGTTACGTGGAGACCCAGTACTTC.

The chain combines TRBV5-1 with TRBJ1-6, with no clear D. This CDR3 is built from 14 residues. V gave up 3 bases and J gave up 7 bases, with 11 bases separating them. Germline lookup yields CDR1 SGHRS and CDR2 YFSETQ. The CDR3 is CASSSSLGNSPLHF. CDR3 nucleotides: TGCGCCAGCAGCTCCTCCCTAGGGAATTCACCCCTCCACTTT.

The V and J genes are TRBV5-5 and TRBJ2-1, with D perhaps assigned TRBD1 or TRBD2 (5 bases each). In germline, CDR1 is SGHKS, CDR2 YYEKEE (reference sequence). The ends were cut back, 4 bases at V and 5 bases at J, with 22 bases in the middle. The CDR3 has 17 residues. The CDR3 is CASSGLGRVGVNNEQFF. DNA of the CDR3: TGTGCCAGCAGCGGGCTAGGTCGTGTGGGGGTAAACAATGAGCAGTTCTTC.

The CDR3, as DNA: TGTGCCAGCAGCGTAAAAAGTCTAAACGCATACAATGAGCAGTTCTTC. It specifies CASSVKSLNAYNEQFF. The genes are TRBV9 and TRBJ2-1; D unresolved. Trimming cost V 1 base and J 4 bases, with 15 bases left between them. CDR3 length equals 16 residues. CDR1 and CDR2 from the germline V gene are SGDLS and YYNGEE.

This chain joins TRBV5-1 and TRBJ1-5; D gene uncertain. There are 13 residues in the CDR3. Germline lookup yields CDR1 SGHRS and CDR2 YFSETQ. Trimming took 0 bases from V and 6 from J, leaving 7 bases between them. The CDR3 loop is CASSLDSRQPQHF. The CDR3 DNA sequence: TGCGCCAGCAGCTTGGACAGTCGTCAGCCCCAGCATTTT. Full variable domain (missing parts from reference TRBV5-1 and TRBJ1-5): KAGVTQTPRYLIKTRGQQVTLSCSPISGHRSVSWYQQTPGQGLQFLFEYFSETQRNKGNFPGRFSGRQFSNSRSEMNVSTLELGDSALYLCASSLDSRQPQHFGDGTRLSIL.

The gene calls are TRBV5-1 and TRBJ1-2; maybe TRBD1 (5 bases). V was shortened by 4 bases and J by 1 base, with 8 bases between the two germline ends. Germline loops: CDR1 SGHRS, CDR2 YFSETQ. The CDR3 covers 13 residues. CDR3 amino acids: CASSPTDNYGYTF. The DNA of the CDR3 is TGCGCCAGCAGCCCGACAGATAACTATGGCTACACCTTC.

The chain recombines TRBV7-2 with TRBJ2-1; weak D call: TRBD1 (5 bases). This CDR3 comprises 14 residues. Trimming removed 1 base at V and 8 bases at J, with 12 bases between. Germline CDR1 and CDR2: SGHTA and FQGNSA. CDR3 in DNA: TGTGCCAGCAGCTTAGAATTGGGGCCGCATGAGCAGTTCTTC. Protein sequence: CASSLELGPHEQFF.

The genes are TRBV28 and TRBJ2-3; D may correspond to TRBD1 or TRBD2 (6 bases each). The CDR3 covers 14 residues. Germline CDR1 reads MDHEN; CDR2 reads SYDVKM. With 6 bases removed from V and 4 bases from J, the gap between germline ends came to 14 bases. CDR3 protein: CASSSGGGPDTQYF. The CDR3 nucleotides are TGTGCCAGCAGCAGCGGTGGGGGGCCAGATACGCAGTATTTT.

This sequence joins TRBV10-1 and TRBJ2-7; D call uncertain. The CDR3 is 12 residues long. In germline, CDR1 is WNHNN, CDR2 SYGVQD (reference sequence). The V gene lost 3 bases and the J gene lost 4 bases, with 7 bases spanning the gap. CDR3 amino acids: CASSECRYEQYF. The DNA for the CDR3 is TGCGCCAGCAGTGAATGCAGATACGAGCAGTACTTC.